The text below deals with one T cell receptor (beta chain). Its specificity is not known. The data stem from a study of T cell responses to AZD1222 COVID-19 vaccine. Whole-study results and caveats: Repertoires were sampled only after the peak T cell response. Just five to seven AZD1222 recipients tested seropositive at baseline.

V lost 0 bases, J lost 7 bases, and 6 bases lay in between. Per germline, CDR1 LGHDT and CDR2 YNNKEL (reference sequence). CDR3 size: 13 residues. Method: immunoSEQ multiplex PCR; TCRdb's copy keeps in-frame clones and lacks some. The sample holds roughly 150,000 clones, about 91% seen once. This specimen was peripheral blood, taken on day 0 of AZD1222 vaccination. The clonotype was recovered from an adult in good health. The chain joins TRBV3-1 (or the pseudogene TRBV3-2) to TRBJ1-4, with D perhaps matching TRBD1 (5 bases). CDR3 bases: TGTGCCAGCAGCCAAGAGAGGGGTGAAAAACTGTTTTTT. Amino acid sequence: CASSQERGEKLFF.